The sequence of this T cell receptor beta chain was determined in a study of vaccination and CD4 T cells after COVID-19. The CDR3 covers 17 residues. Germline assignment: CDR1 MNHNS and CDR2 SASEGT. V lost 6 bases to trimming and J lost 1 base; unmatched junction nucleotides: 14. As for treatment: roughly 10-day PBMC culture with coronavirus spike peptide pools or control peptides (ViraFEST assay). This clonotype occurred a few times. What it binds is unknown. Sequenced with the Oncomine TCR Beta short-read assay was DNA taken from cultured CD4+ T cells. One entry per CDR3 protein, called by TCRdb with MiXCR from the PCR reads. The data show approximately 4,000 distinct CDR3 sequences, roughly 43% seen once.

The TCR originated in a human donor who had recovered from COVID-19. The chain employs TRBV6-1 and TRBJ1-2; 7 bases align to TRBD1. The sequencing input was CD4+ T cells from blood, cultured in vitro. Written as DNA, the CDR3 is TGTGCCAGCAGAGTGAGTTCACTCTCAGGGGGTAACTATGGCTACACCTTC. This encodes CASRVSSLSGGNYGYTF.